This TCR beta chain was sequenced during a study of blood T cell repertoires in COVID-19. The germline V and J ends were trimmed by 4 bases and 3 bases, with 17 bases remaining between them. The CDR3 runs to 15 residues. CDR1 is SGHTS, CDR2 YDEGEE, per germline. As handled by the study authors: Nucleated cell number was recorded as an estimate derived from reference gene primer amplification. Clones were sequenced by immunoSEQ multiplex PCR, and TCRdb holds only the in-frame ones, with some missing. The V and J calls and clone size are taken from that table; D and trimming were inferred from the DNA. Of 350,000 to 450,000 clones listed, about 89% are singletons.

The specimen was peripheral blood. The gene calls are TRBV5-8 and TRBJ2-7, with D possibly matching TRBD1 (6 bases). This TCR was recovered from an older woman with COVID-19, enrolled during active disease. CDR3 DNA: TGTGCCAGCAGCAGACTTACAGCAGGGGACTACGAGCAGTACTTC. Its protein product is CASSRLTAGDYEQYF.